This T cell receptor beta chain emerged from a study of cytomegalovirus exposure and HLA in healthy donors (dated by TCRdb to 2016 to 2017). Context from the whole study: In an earlier analysis of fewer than 750 of the donors, around 300 Gb of sequence data and some 100 million unique TCR beta sequences from about 190 million T cells were reported. Of the roughly 420 genotyped donors, less than 90% were placed in the genetic ancestry cluster associated with self-reported Caucasian donors. The study profiled the T cell repertoires of under 850 subjects by immunosequencing and related them to cytomegalovirus serostatus. HLA typing included class I and class II loci at four-digit resolution. About 5 DR-DQ haplotypes were handled as single units for association and clustering, since linkage in the cohort was strong. Approximately 330 gigabases of sequencing data and around 90 million unique TCR sequences made up an early release that covered 640 HLA-typed donors. The study combined high-throughput TCR immunosequencing, statistical association of individual TCRs with disease status, and machine learning to predict cytomegalovirus infection status. The study was designed to test whether signatures of past pathogen exposure could be identified by cataloging public T cell receptors. Rather than using new phenotypic data, the later analysis identified candidate immune exposures from TCR beta sequences and from how often those sequences occurred across donors. The number of typed donors differed by locus: roughly 620-640 for A, B, C, DRB1 and DQB1; approximately 530 for DQA1; some 610 for DPA1; and around 470 for DPB1. Donor age, sex, ethnicity and CMV serostatus were compiled alongside the repertoire data. To study patterns of TCR occurrence, a later analysis re-analyzed previously published TCR beta repertoires from 666 donors and added high-resolution HLA genotyping. Among 398 genotyped donors of the cohort, an average of approximately 200,000 unique TCR beta nucleotide sequences was sequenced per donor, of which about 19% were non-productive. An earlier analysis of more than 450 of the donors used high-throughput TCR beta sequencing to judge whether each TCR beta V gene segment behaved as functional or pseudogenic. All discovery cohort repertoires had been generated using a single sequencing platform. Along with the roughly 710-subject first cohort, a separate validation cohort of around 120 different subjects was used. A later genetic analysis used genome-wide SNP genotypes for about 65% of the 666 donors, treating that subset as a discovery cohort.

Receptors were amplified or captured by the immunoSEQ multiplex PCR assay. For the multiplex PCR, a mixture combining 60 forward primers for TCR Vbeta segments and 13 reverse primers for TCR Jbeta segments was used. Amplification of the CDR3 region of rearranged TCR beta genes was performed with a multiplex PCR assay on genomic DNA. The amplified TCR beta libraries were sequenced on the Illumina HiSeq System as 87-base-pair reads. From the authors' description of their analysis: A later analysis counted 75 million to 100 million unique TCR beta chains across the 650 to 800 repertoires, and around 9.9 million of these chains were shared by at least two donors. To remove PCR and sequencing errors, raw reads were error-corrected and collapsed into unique sequences using a nearest-neighbor algorithm that merged closely related sequences. Alignment of CDR3 sequences to IMGT reference sequences was used to assign V, D and J gene segments. Each retained sequence needed at least a six-nucleotide match to both a V gene segment and a J gene segment. A rearrangement was called productive if the CDR3 had no stop codons and remained in frame with V and J, and every other rearrangement was called non-productive. Following IMGT convention, CDR3 was defined as the stretch from the second conserved V-encoded cysteine to the conserved J-encoded phenylalanine. The earlier analysis of more than 450 of the donors excluded sequences that lacked an unambiguous match to a single V gene segment. In an earlier analysis of 587 of the donors, a V segment was called functional when productive rearrangements were above 56.7%, and segregating when the standard deviation between donors exceeded 5%. To diagnose cytomegalovirus status from the catalog of TCR beta chain sequences, a statistical classification framework was built. A later analysis assigned V and J genes by comparing TCR nucleotide sequences with IMGT/GENE-DB human TR gene sequences. In a later analysis, CDR3 sequences and most-parsimonious VDJ recombination scenarios were assigned using the TCRdist pipeline. In a later analysis, each TCR beta chain was defined by its CDR3 amino acid sequence together with its V-gene family, and reads without a unique V-gene family were excluded. In a later analysis, around 600 highly shared, low-generation-probability nucleotide sequences were removed to address suspected cross-contamination and a sequencing artifact. In a later analysis, a clonal expansion index for each public chain was calculated from normalized within-repertoire ranks of inferred template counts. Generation probabilities in a later analysis came from a VDJ recombination model fitted to out-of-frame rearrangements, and those results were checked against IGoR. Hypergeometric tests were used in a later analysis to score TCR-TCR, TCR-HLA and TCR-CMV co-occurrence, with a repertoire-size bias correction applied to the TCR pairs. In a later analysis, false discovery rates were estimated by permuting HLA or CMV assignments 20 times. In a later analysis, co-occurring TCRs were grouped using DBSCAN, with TCRdist sequence similarity added in when clustering inside HLA-allele-positive subsets. For co-occurrence clustering, repertoires with fewer than 30,000 or more than 120,000 public chains were excluded, along with a handful of repertoires with anomalous nucleotide sharing. TCRdb re-hosts the immuneACCESS table, in-frame sequences only. Its copies lack some clones; in the studies checked, an unresolved V gene accounts for under half of them, and the cause for the rest is not known. V and J calls and clone size follow that table, whereas D and trimming were derived from the DNA. In all, the sample holds tens of thousands of clones, and around three quarters of those were seen once. The top ten clones comprise under 9% of the sample.

Remarks on this clone: Its binding antigen is unknown. Base qualities are not recorded, but no much larger clone differs from it by a single base.

Broad study findings and their caveats: The sequencing pipeline was judged likely to have produced a cluster of highly shared sequence variants as a technical artifact. In vitro tests confirmed that a few of the cytomegalovirus-associated TCR beta chains recognize cytomegalovirus antigens. A later genetic analysis associated a missense DCLRE1C variant with V-gene and J-gene trimming of TCR beta chains, and an independent cohort replicated the association. HLA typing was unavailable for some donors at each locus, so association tests used only the typed subset. A total of fewer than 200 TCR beta chains were listed by the study as associated with cytomegalovirus. Linkage disequilibrium might explain the correlated functional status among segregating V segments, but an unknown experimental factor could not be excluded. Because the 87-base-pair reads could not distinguish some IMGT-functional V segments, including TRBV6-2 and TRBV6-3, those segments were excluded. Most CMV-associated TCR beta chains appeared to be HLA-restricted in a later analysis, and the HLA associations seemed to be driven largely by CMV exposure. A later analysis associated about 17,000 TCR beta sequences with specific HLA alleles at a false discovery rate of 0.05. According to the authors, the approach could potentially be generalized to other disease states and immunological phenotypes. Across donors, most TCR sequences were observed very rarely, whereas some public TCRs were present in many individuals. Strong co-occurrence of HLA alleles, especially DR and DQ, made assigning TCR associations to individual alleles difficult. Only TCR beta chains were sequenced in this cohort, and the absence of alpha or paired-chain data limited detectable features. In both the original and validation cohorts, the classifier was reported to diagnose cytomegalovirus status with high specificity and sensitivity. In an earlier analysis of around 600 of the donors, most TCR beta V segments appeared in productive rearrangements about 87% or about 30% of the time, broadly matching IMGT annotations. According to a later analysis, TCR association rates differed among HLA loci, with DRB1 alleles showing the most associated TCRs and HLA-C alleles showing the fewest. Compared with the approximately 600-donor mean, donors in an Asian-associated ancestry cluster had fewer N-insertions in productive TCRs, according to a later genetic analysis. Roughly uniform sequencing depth across donors was assumed in presence/absence analyses, although this assumption may not hold. Roughly 17 rarely observed V segments, including chromosome 9 orphons, were excluded from the earlier analysis of a few hundred of the donors because counts were too low. Immune exposure information for the cohort was limited to CMV serostatus. A further reported finding was that TCR beta sequences accurately predicted the HLA-A and HLA-B alleles for most subjects in the first cohort. A later analysis reported that several top co-occurrence clusters appeared linked to parvovirus B19, influenza, CMV and Epstein-Barr virus. A later analysis found that HLA-associated TCR beta chains were more clonally expanded and had lower generation probabilities than equally common non-associated chains.

The cohort was made up of hundreds of healthy bone marrow donors. At the time of sampling, every cohort member was nominally healthy, though immune exposures that went unrecorded were likely present. The donor was CMV seropositive and was included in the group of 270 or so seropositive cohort members. A peripheral blood sample was provided by each donor, and peripheral blood mononuclear cells were used for TCR beta sequencing. Genomic DNA extraction from the blood cell samples was performed with the Qiagen DNeasy Blood Extraction Kit. CDR1 and CDR2 were assigned from the germline V gene as SGHVS and FQNEAQ. Its CDR3 holds 15 amino acids, cysteine through phenylalanine. Here the CDR3 DNA is all that survives: 45 bases in frame from base 1. V has 5 bases trimmed and J has 4 bases trimmed; junction bases matching no gene number 3.

Sequences were obtained from PBMCs. The source is a man in his 60s in good health and CMV-seropositive. The receptor chain draws on TRBV7-8 and TRBJ2-6, with TRBD1 identical over 9 junction bases. The DNA sequence is given as TGTGCCAGCAGCGTACAGGGGGCAGGGGCCAACGTCCTGACTTTC. It codes for CASSVQGAGANVLTF.